The next 8 T cell receptor beta chains were all read from a single sample in a study of T cell clonality in common variable immunodeficiency (dated by TCRdb to between 2015 and 2017). The library came from the immunoSEQ multiplex PCR assay. TCRdb's version of the immuneACCESS table is confined to in-frame rearrangements and falls short of the full clone set. An unresolved V gene accounts for under half of the shortfall where checked; the remainder is of unknown origin. This sample has about 60,000 clones in the table, none counted a single time. The biggest ten clones account for more than 1.5% of the sample. The sequenced sample was peripheral blood mononuclear cells. These receptors all come from a person aged 18-69 years in good health.

This clone was observed many times. The observed sequence ends 3 residues before the CDR3 terminus, with the missing tail filled in from the germline J gene. J is TRBJ1-4 and V is TRBV7-6; 8 bases fit TRBD1. Trimming at V came to 1 base and at J to 5 bases, leaving 0 bases not matched to a gene. Germline V gene lookup returns CDR1 SGHVS and CDR2 FNYEAQ. The CDR3 runs 14 residues. The CDR3 is CASSLGQGNEKLFF. Incomplete CDR3 DNA: TGTGCCAGCAGCTTAGGACAGGGGAATGAAAAA.

Ten or more counts support this clone. The CDR3 goes on 3 residues after the read ends, and that part is filled in from the germline J gene. The chain has TRBV7-2 and TRBJ2-3; D uncertain. Germline CDR1 reads SGHTA; CDR2 reads FQGNSA. CDR3 length: 15 residues. Trimming cost V 0 bases and J 7 bases, with 14 bases left between them. CDR3 DNA (partial): TGTGCCAGCAGCTTAGCGAACAGACCCCAGAATACG. Its protein product is CASSLANRPQNT. The whole CDR3 is CASSLANRPQNTQYF.

This clone was counted ten times or more. The sequenced fragment ends 3 residues before the CDR3 boundary, so the rest is inferred from the germline J gene. This chain uses TRBV2 with TRBJ2-7, with no clear D. The V and J ends lost 3 bases and 2 bases respectively, with 8 bases between them. Germline CDR1 and CDR2: SNHLY and FYNNEI. The CDR3 spans 13 residues. The CDR3 DNA, read in part, is TGTGCCAGCAGTGAGGGCTTCACCTACGAG. This codes for CASSEGFTYE. The whole CDR3 sequence reads CASSEGFTYEQYF.

This clone was detected many times. The read ends 3 residues early relative to the CDR3; the germline J gene fills the gap. The chain recombines TRBV18 with TRBJ2-1, with D perhaps TRBD2 (7 bases). Trimming took off 0 bases at V and 4 bases at J, with 13 bases between the two ends. CDR3 size: 16 residues. Germline V gene sequence: CDR1 KGHSH, CDR2 LQKENI. The CDR3 sequence: CASSPPSGGAYNEQFF. The sequenced CDR3 bases are TGTGCCAGCTCACCACCTTCGGGGGGCGCTTACAATGAG.

This clone was seen ten or more times. Read data end 3 residues before the CDR3 end; the end is taken from the germline J gene. The V and J genes are TRBV29-1 and TRBJ2-5; 9 nucleotides align to TRBD1. Trimming cost V 3 bases and J 0 bases; bases outside gene matches: 2. Germline loops: CDR1 SQVTM, CDR2 ANQGSEA. The length of the CDR3 is 14 residues. Incomplete CDR3 DNA: TGCAGCGTTGAGGGACAGGGCGACCAAGAGACC. Amino acids: CSVEGQGDQET. The CDR3, in full, reads CSVEGQGDQETQYF.

This clone was found many times. The CDR3 is CAWSRSGTSGRGGEQFF. CDR3 DNA, as far as it was read: TGTGCCTGGAGTCGATCCGGGACTAGCGGGAGGGGGGGTGAG. V is TRBV30 and J is TRBJ2-1, with 16 bases fitting TRBD2. The read ends 3 residues before the CDR3 terminus; that terminus is restored from the germline J gene. Trimming at V came to 2 bases and at J to 9 bases, leaving 10 bases not matched to a gene. CDR3 length: 17 residues. Germline V CDR1 and CDR2: GTSNPN, SVGIG (reference sequence).

A few counts support this clone. The read falls 3 residues short of the CDR3 end, and the missing part is taken from the germline J gene. J is TRBJ2-1 and V is TRBV7-3; no firm D call. This CDR3 spans 16 amino acids. Per the germline V gene, CDR1 is SGHTA and CDR2 is FQGTGA. V gave up 2 bases and J gave up 0 bases, with 11 bases separating them. The CDR3 sequence: CASSLSGESSYNEQFF. The CDR3 DNA, read in part, is TGTGCCAGCAGCTTATCGGGTGAGAGCTCCTACAATGAG. Complete variable domain (other parts from reference TRBV7-3 and TRBJ2-1): GAGVSQTPSNKVTEKGKYVELRCDPISGHTALYWYRQSLGQGPEFLIYFQGTGAADDSGLPNDRFFAVRPEGSVSTLKIQRTERGDSAVYLCASSLSGESSYNEQFFGPGTRLTVL.

This clone was seen many times. The read stops 3 residues short of the end of the CDR3; the missing end is completed from the germline J gene. The genes are TRBV6-1 and TRBJ2-5; D is unclear. Germline loops: CDR1 MNHNS, CDR2 SASEGT. Trimming took 4 bases from V and 1 from J, leaving 7 bases between them. The length of the CDR3 is 13 residues. The CDR3 sequence: CASSVTIQETQYF. CDR3 DNA, as far as it was read: TGTGCCAGCAGTGTGACAATCCAAGAGACC.